Described below is a single T cell receptor beta chain sequence and its context. Its antigen is not identified. This sample was taken from a study of shared clonotypes between healthy human individuals. Broader study findings: Despite large depth, sorted-subset datasets appeared incompletely sequenced.

The protocol was immunoSEQ multiplex PCR, while the TCRdb copy is restricted to in-frame clones and leaves out a portion. Of about 2.4 million clones in the sample, around nine tenths were seen once. The CDR3 is 13 amino acids. V dropped 3 bases and J dropped 6 bases, with 15 bases sitting between them. Germline V gene data show CDR1 as GTSNPN and CDR2 as SVGIG (reference sequence). What was sequenced was naive CD4+ T cells sorted from blood. Subset of the sample: CD45RA+ positively selected. This TCR was sampled from a man aged 18 to 30 in good health. The rearrangement links TRBV30 to TRBJ2-7; no clear D. Here the CDR3 DNA reads TGTGCCTGGAGGGGGTCGGTAATGGGCGAGCAGTACTTC. Its translation is CAWRGSVMGEQYF.